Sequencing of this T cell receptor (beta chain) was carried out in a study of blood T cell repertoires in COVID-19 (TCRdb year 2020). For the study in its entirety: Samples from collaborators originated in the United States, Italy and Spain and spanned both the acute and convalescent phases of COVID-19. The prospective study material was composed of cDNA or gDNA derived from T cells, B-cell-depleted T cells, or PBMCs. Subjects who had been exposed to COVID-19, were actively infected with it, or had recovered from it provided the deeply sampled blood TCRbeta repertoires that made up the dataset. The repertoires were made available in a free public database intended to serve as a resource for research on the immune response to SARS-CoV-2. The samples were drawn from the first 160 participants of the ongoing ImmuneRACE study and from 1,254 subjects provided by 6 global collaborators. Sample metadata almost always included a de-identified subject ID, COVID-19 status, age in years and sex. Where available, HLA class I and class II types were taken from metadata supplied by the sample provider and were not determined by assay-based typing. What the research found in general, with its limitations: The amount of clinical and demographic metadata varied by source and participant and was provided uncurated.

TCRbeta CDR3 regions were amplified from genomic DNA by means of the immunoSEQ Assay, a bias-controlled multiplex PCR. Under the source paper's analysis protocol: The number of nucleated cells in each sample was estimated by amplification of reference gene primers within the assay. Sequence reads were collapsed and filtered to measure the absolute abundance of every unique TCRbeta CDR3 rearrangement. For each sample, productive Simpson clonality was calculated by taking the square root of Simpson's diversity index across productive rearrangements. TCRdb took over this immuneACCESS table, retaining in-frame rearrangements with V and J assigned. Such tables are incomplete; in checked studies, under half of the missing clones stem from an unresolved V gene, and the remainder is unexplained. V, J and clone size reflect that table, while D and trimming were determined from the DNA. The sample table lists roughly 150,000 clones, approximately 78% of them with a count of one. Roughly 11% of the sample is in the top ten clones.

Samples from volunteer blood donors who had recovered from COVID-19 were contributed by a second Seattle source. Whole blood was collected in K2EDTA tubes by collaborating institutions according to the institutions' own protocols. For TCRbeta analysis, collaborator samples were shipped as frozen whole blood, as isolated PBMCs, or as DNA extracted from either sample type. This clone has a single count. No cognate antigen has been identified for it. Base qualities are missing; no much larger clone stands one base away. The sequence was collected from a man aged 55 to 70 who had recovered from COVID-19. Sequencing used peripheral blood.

Here the CDR3 is given as CASSPEGQYNSPLHF. Read as DNA, the sequence is TGCGCCAGCAGCCCTGAGGGACAGTATAATTCACCCCTCCACTTT. The rearranged segments are TRBV5-1 and TRBJ1-6; 7 nucleotides in the junction match TRBD1. V has 4 bases trimmed and J has 4 bases trimmed; junction bases matching no gene number 5. CDR1 and CDR2 (SGHRS, YFSETQ) derive from the germline V gene. CDR3 length: 15 amino acids, cysteine to phenylalanine. Just CDR3 DNA is preserved here, 45 bases in frame from base 1.